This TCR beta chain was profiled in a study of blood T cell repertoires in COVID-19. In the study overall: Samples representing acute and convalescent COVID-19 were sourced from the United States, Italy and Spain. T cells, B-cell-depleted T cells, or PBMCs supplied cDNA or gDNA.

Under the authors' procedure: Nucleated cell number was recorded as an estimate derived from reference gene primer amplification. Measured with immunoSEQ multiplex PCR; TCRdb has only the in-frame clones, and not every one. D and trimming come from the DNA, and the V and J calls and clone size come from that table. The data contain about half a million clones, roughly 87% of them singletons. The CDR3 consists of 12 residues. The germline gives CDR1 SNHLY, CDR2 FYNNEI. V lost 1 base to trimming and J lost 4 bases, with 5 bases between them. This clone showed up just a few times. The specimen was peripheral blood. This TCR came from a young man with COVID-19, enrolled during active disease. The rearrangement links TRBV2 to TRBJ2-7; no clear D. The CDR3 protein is CASSEDLYEQYF. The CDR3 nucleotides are TGTGCCAGCAGTGAAGACTTGTACGAGCAGTACTTC.